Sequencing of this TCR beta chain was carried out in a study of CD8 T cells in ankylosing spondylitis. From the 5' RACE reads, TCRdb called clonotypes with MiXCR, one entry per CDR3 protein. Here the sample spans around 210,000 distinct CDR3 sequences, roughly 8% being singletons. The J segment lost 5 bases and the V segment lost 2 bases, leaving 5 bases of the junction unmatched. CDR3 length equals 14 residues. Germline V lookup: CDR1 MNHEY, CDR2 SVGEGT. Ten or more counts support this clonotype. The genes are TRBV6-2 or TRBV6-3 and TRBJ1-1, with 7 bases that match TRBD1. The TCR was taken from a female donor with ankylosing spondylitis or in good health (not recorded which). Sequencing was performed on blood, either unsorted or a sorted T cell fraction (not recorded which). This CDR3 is CASSYDAGGTEAFF. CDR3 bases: TGTGCCAGCAGTTACGATGCAGGGGGGACTGAAGCTTTCTTT.